This entry lists 19 T cell receptor beta chains sequenced from one sample in a study of control samples from healthy donors and cancer patients. Repertoires were generated with immunoSEQ multiplex PCR, while TCRdb's copy carries only in-frame clones and drops some. In the table there are some 210,000 clones, roughly nine tenths of which are singletons. Sequencing used blood. The receptors derive from a young man in good health.

The chain joins TRBV7-9 to TRBJ1-2; 8 bases agree with TRBD1. Germline V gene lookup returns CDR1 SEHNR and CDR2 FQNEAQ (reference sequence). This CDR3 is 16 amino acids long. The V gene end was trimmed by 4 bases and the J gene end by 3 bases; junction bases not matched to a gene: 10. CDR3 region: CASSSSGQGIDYGYTF. CDR3 DNA sequence: TGTGCCAGCAGCTCCTCCGGACAGGGAATTGACTATGGCTACACCTTC. The full variable domain, with the rest looked up from reference TRBV7-9 and TRBJ1-2, is DTGVSQNPRHKITKRGQNVTFRCDPISEHNRLYWYRQTLGQGPEFLTYFQNEAQLEKSRLLSDRFSAERPKGSFSTLEIQRTEQGDSAMYLCASSSSGQGIDYGYTFGSGTRLTVV.

The rearrangement uses TRBV7-9 and TRBJ1-2, with D perhaps TRBD1 (5 bases). CDR3 length equals 18 residues. From germline, CDR1 is SEHNR and CDR2 FQNEAQ (reference sequence). The V end was cut by 0 bases, the J end by 4 bases, with 21 bases between. Here the CDR3 reads CASSLADLGAYASYGYTF. In DNA form, the CDR3 reads TGTGCCAGCAGCTTAGCCGATCTTGGGGCCTATGCTTCCTATGGCTACACCTTC.

This chain links TRBV6-6 with TRBJ1-1; D possibly corresponds to TRBD1 (6 bases). The CDR3 contains 12 residues. Trimming stripped 6 bases from V and 5 bases from J, with 10 bases between. Looked up from germline, CDR1 is MNHNY and CDR2 is SVGAGI (reference sequence). CDR3 amino acids: CASRGGTTEAFF. As DNA, the CDR3 is TGTGCCAGCAGGGGCGGGACAACTGAAGCTTTCTTT.

The rearrangement joins TRBV19 to TRBJ1-5; 9 positions match TRBD1. The CDR3 has 15 residues. After removal of 11 bases from V and 1 base from J, the junction contained 9 bases not matched to a gene. Germline CDR1 reads LNHDA; CDR2 reads SQIVND (reference sequence). CDR3 loop: CACRQGVSSNQPQHF. The CDR3 DNA follows: TGTGCCTGCCGACAGGGGGTTAGCAGCAATCAGCCCCAGCATTTT.

A word on this clone: Other nucleotide sequences from this sample produce the same CDR3. The V gene is TRBV19, the J gene TRBJ1-6; D is ambiguous. This CDR3 is 14 amino acids long. V dropped 6 bases and J dropped 0 bases, with 6 bases sitting between them. Germline V gives CDR1 LNHDA, CDR2 SQIVND (reference sequence). Here the CDR3 reads CASRASSYNSPLHF. The DNA of the CDR3 is TGTGCCAGTAGAGCCTCCTCCTATAATTCACCCCTCCACTTT.

V gene TRBV6-5 combines with J gene TRBJ1-2; 8 positions match TRBD1. The CDR3 loop spans 14 amino acids. Losses at the gene ends were 3 bases for V and 4 bases for J; bases not matched to a gene: 4. Germline V gives CDR1 MNHEY, CDR2 SVGAGI. The CDR3 loop reads CASSYTGTGYGYTF. CDR3 DNA sequence: TGTGCCAGCAGTTATACAGGGACAGGCTATGGCTACACCTTC.

The rearrangement joins TRBV3-1 (or the pseudogene TRBV3-2) to TRBJ2-3, with 8 bases that match TRBD2. The CDR3 covers 18 residues. Germline CDR1 and CDR2: LGHDT and YNNKEL (reference sequence). Unmatched junction bases numbered 17, after V lost 7 bases and J lost 2 bases. The CDR3 bases are TGTGCCAGCACCCTAACCGGGACTAGGGACAAAGACACAGATACGCAGTATTTT. Its translation: CASTLTGTRDKDTDTQYF.

The chain is built from TRBV9 and TRBJ1-2, with TRBD1 as a possible D gene (6 bases). The germline V and J ends were trimmed by 5 bases and 2 bases, with 10 bases remaining between them. Germline loops: CDR1 SGDLS, CDR2 YYNGEE. This CDR3 contains 13 residues. DNA of the CDR3: TGTGCCAGCAGGGGGGCAGGGAACTATGGCTACACCTTC. Its protein is CASRGAGNYGYTF.

The chain has TRBV9 and TRBJ2-3; perhaps TRBD1 as D (6 bases). Trimming left V 0 bases short and J 4 bases short, with 15 bases between. This CDR3 region has 16 residues. Germline values: CDR1 SGDLS, CDR2 YYNGEE. The CDR3 bases are TGTGCCAGCAGCGTAGCGCAGGGGAGAATCGCAGATACGCAGTATTTT. Its protein product is CASSVAQGRIADTQYF.

V usage is TRBV19 and J usage is TRBJ2-1; 9 nucleotides line up with TRBD1. Germline lookup yields CDR1 LNHDA and CDR2 SQIVND (reference sequence). V gave up 7 bases and J gave up 7 bases; unmatched junction bases: 14. This CDR3 comprises 16 residues. CDR3 loop: CASTQMGQGNRNEQFF. The CDR3 DNA sequence: TGTGCCAGTACCCAGATGGGACAGGGTAATCGGAATGAGCAGTTCTTC.

This clone was picked up one time. The genes are TRBV18 and TRBJ1-6; 7 bases match TRBD1. Germline trimming cut 0 bases from V and 7 bases from J; bases unmatched to any gene: 3. This CDR3 has 15 residues. Germline V CDR1 and CDR2: KGHSH, LQKENI. CDR3 region: CASSPPRGQNSPLHF. The CDR3 region has the DNA TGTGCCAGCTCACCACCGAGGGGACAGAATTCACCCCTCCACTTT.

V is TRBV6-8 and J is TRBJ2-1; D not certain. This CDR3 is 18 amino acids long. Germline CDR1 MNHGY, CDR2 SAAAGT. The germline V and J ends were trimmed by 6 bases and 0 bases, with 21 bases remaining between them. The CDR3: CASSNVMVLYSSYNEQFF. In DNA form, the CDR3 reads TGTGCCAGCAGCAACGTAATGGTGCTCTACTCCTCCTACAATGAGCAGTTCTTC.

V and J are TRBV5-1 and TRBJ1-3; D unclear. The CDR3 runs to 14 residues. Germline V gene sequence: CDR1 SGHRS, CDR2 YFSETQ. Between the trimmed V and J ends, which lost 0 bases and 0 bases, there was a span of 4 bases. The CDR3 sequence is CASSLGHSGNTIYF. The CDR3 DNA follows: TGCGCCAGCAGCTTGGGACACTCTGGAAACACCATATATTTT. The full variable domain, completed using reference TRBV5-1 and TRBJ1-3, is KAGVTQTPRYLIKTRGQQVTLSCSPISGHRSVSWYQQTPGQGLQFLFEYFSETQRNKGNFPGRFSGRQFSNSRSEMNVSTLELGDSALYLCASSLGHSGNTIYFGEGSWLTVV.

J is TRBJ1-2 and V is TRBV3-1 (or the pseudogene TRBV3-2); no firm D call. The CDR3 extends over 13 amino acids. CDR1 is LGHDT and CDR2 is YNNKEL in the germline V gene (reference sequence). With 0 bases removed from V and 5 bases from J, the gap between germline ends came to 7 bases. As DNA, the CDR3 is TGTGCCAGCAGCCAAGATCAAGCTTATGGCTACACCTTC. Translation gives CASSQDQAYGYTF.

This clone has just a few counts. The V gene is TRBV5-5, the J gene TRBJ2-7; 9 nucleotides line up with TRBD1. The CDR3 spans 13 residues. Per the germline V gene, CDR1 is SGHKS and CDR2 is YYEKEE (reference sequence). Unmatched junction bases numbered 1, after V lost 4 bases and J lost 2 bases. CDR3 sequence reads: CASSRQGAYEQYF. CDR3 coding DNA: TGTGCCAGCAGCCGACAGGGGGCCTACGAGCAGTACTTC.

V gene TRBV3-1 (or the pseudogene TRBV3-2) combines with J gene TRBJ2-1; maybe TRBD2 (6 bases). The germline V and J ends were trimmed by 7 bases and 3 bases, with 13 bases remaining between them. In germline, CDR1 is LGHDT, CDR2 YNNKEL (reference sequence). This CDR3 has 14 amino acids. CDR3: CASKGGTIYNEQFF. The CDR3 DNA reads TGTGCCAGCAAGGGCGGGACGATCTACAATGAGCAGTTCTTC.

The chain has TRBV20-1 and TRBJ1-1, with D uncertain. The CDR3 sequence is 11 residues long. Trimming took 3 bases from V and 11 from J, leaving 13 bases between them. Germline lookup yields CDR1 DFQATT and CDR2 SNEGSKA (reference sequence). The CDR3 reads CSASASVGAFF. The CDR3 DNA sequence: TGCAGTGCTAGTGCTTCTGTGGGGGCTTTCTTT.

This chain joins TRBV21-1 and TRBJ2-7; TRBD2, as called in the table, went unchecked against the DNA. TRBV21-1 is annotated as a pseudogene. This CDR3 region has 15 residues. Written as DNA, the CDR3 is TGTGCCAGCCGGGGGGTTGCGACTCTTACCTACGAGCAGTACTTC. It is translated as CASRGVATLTYEQYF.

This chain uses TRBV6-5 with TRBJ1-6; the match to TRBD1 covers 7 bases. With 6 bases clipped from V and 6 bases from J, the junction kept 8 bases outside the gene matches. CDR3 length equals 15 residues. The V gene's germline CDR1 is MNHEY and CDR2 SVGAGI. The CDR3 protein is CASSSTGNFNSPLHF. The CDR3, as DNA: TGTGCCAGCAGCTCGACAGGGAATTTTAATTCACCCCTCCACTTT.